This TCR beta chain is drawn from a study of blood T cell repertoires in COVID-19. Source study methods: Nucleated cell counts were estimated from reference gene primer amplification. This table comes from immunoSEQ multiplex PCR, and its TCRdb copy is limited to in-frame clones, with some not included. Clone size and the V and J calls come from that table; the DNA yielded D and trimming. The sample contains about 190,000 clones, around nine tenths of which appear only once. CDR3 length equals 14 residues. V lost 5 bases and J lost 1, with 11 bases in between. Germline lookup yields CDR1 MNHEY and CDR2 SMNVEV (reference sequence).

The chain recombines TRBV27 with TRBJ1-1, with D uncertain. The TCR was taken from a man aged 35 to 55 with acute or convalescent COVID-19. The sequencing sample was made of peripheral blood. CDR3 DNA sequence: TGTGCCAGCAGTCCGCTTGGCCCGAACACTGAAGCTTTCTTT. This translates into CASSPLGPNTEAFF.